This TCR beta chain was recovered during a study of cytomegalovirus exposure and HLA in healthy donors (dated by TCRdb to the late 2010s). With respect to the entire study: An earlier analysis of several hundred of the donors reported over 250 Gb of sequence data and about 120 million unique TCR beta sequences obtained from roughly 180 million T cells. Donor age, sex, ethnicity and CMV serostatus were collected together with the repertoire data. A later analysis re-examined previously published TCR beta repertoires from around 670 donors and added high-resolution HLA genotyping to investigate patterns of TCR occurrence. Roughly 290 gigabases of sequencing data and approximately 91 million unique TCR sequences made up an early release that covered several hundred HLA-typed donors. The number of donors typed differed by locus, with roughly 629-640 for A, B, C, DRB1 and DQB1, over 500 for DQA1, 600 to 610 for DPA1, and some 470 for DPB1. To predict cytomegalovirus infection status, the study brought together high-throughput TCR immunosequencing, statistical association of individual TCRs with disease status, and machine learning. Among the approximately 400 genotyped donors, around 79% belonged to the genetic ancestry cluster associated with self-reported Caucasian donors. The later analysis used no new phenotypic data to find candidate immune exposures, relying instead on TCR beta sequences and their occurrence across donors. Five DR-DQ haplotypes were handled as single units for association and clustering, since linkage in the cohort was strong. Every discovery cohort repertoire had been produced on one sequencing platform. Among over 350 genotyped donors of the cohort, an average of approximately 230,000 unique TCR beta nucleotide sequences were sequenced per donor, around 20% of them non-productive. The T cell repertoires of 666 subjects were profiled by immunosequencing and related to cytomegalovirus serostatus. A later genetic analysis used genome-wide SNP genotypes for about 65% of the 666 donors, treating that subset as a discovery cohort. An earlier analysis of approximately 640 of the donors applied high-throughput TCR beta sequencing to assess whether each TCR beta V gene segment acted as functional or pseudogenic. The study aimed to test whether cataloging public T cell receptors could reveal signatures of past pathogen exposure. Class I and class II HLA loci were covered by the typing at four-digit resolution. Along with the approximately 650-subject first cohort, a separate validation cohort of approximately 110 different subjects was used. Here is what the overall study found, with its caveats: Several of the top co-occurrence clusters appeared to be linked to parvovirus B19, influenza, CMV and Epstein-Barr virus, according to a later analysis. A total of 150 or so TCR beta chains were listed by the study as associated with cytomegalovirus. The classifier was reported to diagnose cytomegalovirus status with high specificity and sensitivity in both the original and validation cohorts. Because the 87-base-pair reads could not distinguish some IMGT-functional V segments, including TRBV6-2 and TRBV6-3, those segments were excluded. A further reported finding was that TCR beta sequences accurately predicted the HLA-A and HLA-B alleles for most subjects in the first cohort. While some public TCRs were present in many individuals, most TCR sequences turned up only very rarely across donors. Assigning TCR associations to individual alleles was difficult when HLA alleles, especially DR and DQ, strongly co-occurred. A later genetic analysis associated a missense DCLRE1C variant with V-gene and J-gene trimming of TCR beta chains, and an independent cohort replicated the association. The authors suggested that the approach could potentially be generalized to other disease states and immunological phenotypes. Correlated functional status among segregating V segments might be attributable to linkage disequilibrium, but an unknown experimental factor could not be ruled out. A later analysis found that TCR association rates varied across HLA loci, with DRB1 alleles showing the most associated TCRs and HLA-C alleles the fewest. The cohort was sequenced for TCR beta chains only, and without alpha or paired-chain data the features that could be detected were limited. A group of highly shared sequence variants was considered likely to be a technical artifact of the sequencing pipeline. In a later analysis, HLA-associated TCR beta chains showed more clonal expansion and lower generation probabilities than non-associated chains that were equally common. In vitro tests confirmed that a few of the cytomegalovirus-associated TCR beta chains recognize cytomegalovirus antigens. About 15 rarely observed V segments, including chromosome 9 orphons, were excluded from the earlier analysis of a few hundred of the donors because counts were too low. In an earlier analysis of some 500 of the donors, most TCR beta V segments were observed in productive rearrangements about 90% or about 30% of the time, broadly matching IMGT annotations. The presence/absence analyses assumed that sequencing depth was roughly uniform across donors, and that assumption may not be true. In a later analysis, some 17,000 TCR beta sequences were associated with specific HLA alleles at a false discovery rate of 0.05. Because HLA typing was missing for some donors at each locus, association tests included only the typed subset. In a later analysis, most CMV-associated TCR beta chains were found to appear HLA-restricted, with HLA associations seemingly driven largely by CMV exposure. Immune exposure information for the cohort was limited to CMV serostatus. In a later genetic analysis, fewer N-insertions in productive TCRs were reported among donors in an Asian-associated ancestry cluster than the roughly 640-donor mean.

On this clone: Its cognate antigen has yet to be identified. Within one base of it there is no much larger clone, and no base qualities were kept.

The cohort was made up of approximately 700 healthy bone marrow donors. Cohort members were all nominally healthy when sampled, although unrecorded immune exposures were likely present. The donor was CMV seropositive and was included in the group of almost 300 seropositive cohort members. A peripheral blood sample was provided by each donor, and peripheral blood mononuclear cells were used for TCR beta sequencing. Genomic DNA was extracted from the blood cell samples with the Qiagen DNeasy Blood Extraction Kit. CDR1 SGHVS and CDR2 FQNEAQ are derived from the germline V gene. Including cysteine and phenylalanine, the CDR3 has 15 amino acids. The read is trimmed to its CDR3 DNA, 45 bases read in frame from base 1. V is cut by 3 bases and J by 3 bases, and the space between the germline ends is 9 bases. Library construction relied on the immunoSEQ multiplex PCR assay. A mixture of 60 forward primers for TCR Vbeta segments and 13 reverse primers for TCR Jbeta segments was used in the multiplex PCR. The CDR3 region of rearranged TCR beta genes was amplified from genomic DNA by a multiplex PCR assay. On the Illumina HiSeq System, the amplified TCR beta libraries were sequenced as 87-base-pair reads. In the paper's pipeline: In a later analysis, tens of millions of unique TCR beta chains were counted across the roughly 670 repertoires, and roughly 10 million of these chains were shared by at least two donors. A nearest-neighbor algorithm error-corrected the raw reads and collapsed the reads into unique sequences, merging closely related sequences to remove PCR and sequencing errors. CDR3 sequences were aligned to IMGT reference sequences to assign V, D and J gene segments. For a sequence to be retained, a match of at least six nucleotides to both a V gene segment and a J gene segment was required. Rearrangements were classified as productive when the CDR3 lacked stop codons and remained in frame with V and J, and all other rearrangements were classified as non-productive. Following IMGT convention, CDR3 was defined as the stretch from the second conserved V-encoded cysteine up to the conserved J-encoded phenylalanine. The earlier analysis of about 590 of the donors excluded sequences that lacked an unambiguous match to a single V gene segment. An earlier analysis of under 750 of the donors called V segments functional above 56.7% productive rearrangements and segregating when the between-donor standard deviation exceeded 5%. A statistical classification framework was built to diagnose cytomegalovirus status from the catalog of TCR beta chain sequences. A later analysis assigned V and J genes by comparing TCR nucleotide sequences with IMGT/GENE-DB human TR gene sequences. Using the TCRdist pipeline, a later analysis assigned CDR3 sequences along with most-parsimonious VDJ recombination scenarios. In a later analysis, each TCR beta chain was defined by its CDR3 amino acid sequence together with its V-gene family, and reads lacking a unique V-gene family were excluded. In a later analysis, approximately 590 highly shared, low-generation-probability nucleotide sequences were removed to address suspected cross-contamination and a sequencing artifact. For each public chain, a later analysis derived a clonal expansion index from normalized ranks of inferred template counts within each repertoire. Generation probabilities in a later analysis came from a VDJ recombination model fitted to out-of-frame rearrangements, and those results were checked against IGoR. In a later analysis, hypergeometric tests were used to score TCR-TCR, TCR-HLA and TCR-CMV co-occurrence, with a repertoire-size bias correction applied to TCR pairs. A later analysis estimated false discovery rates by permuting HLA or CMV assignments 20 times. In a later analysis, co-occurring TCRs were grouped with DBSCAN, and TCRdist sequence similarity was added when clustering was performed within HLA-allele-positive subsets. For co-occurrence clustering, repertoires with fewer than 30,000 or more than 120,000 public chains were excluded, along with 5 or 6 repertoires with anomalous nucleotide sharing. TCRdb's version of the immuneACCESS table is confined to in-frame rearrangements and falls short of the full clone set. An unresolved V gene accounts for under half of the shortfall where checked; the remainder is of unknown origin. V, J and clone size are those of that table, while D and trimming were read from the DNA. Here the sample has 80,000 to 100,000 clones; 74% occur a single time. The ten largest clones take up more than 20% of the sample.

This TCR was recovered from a man aged 25-45 years in good health and CMV-seropositive. The chain was built from TRBV7-8 and TRBJ1-6; confidence is insufficient to name the D gene. Sample: PBMCs. The nucleotide sequence reads TGTGCCAGCAGCTTCCTCGGGGACTATAATTCACCCCTCCACTTT. Its protein is CASSFLGDYNSPLHF.